Presented here are 31 T cell receptor beta chains from one specimen sequenced in a study of blood T cell repertoires in COVID-19. Profiling relied on immunoSEQ multiplex PCR, and the TCRdb table lists in-frame clones only, not all of them. The repertoire consists of tens of thousands of clones, with roughly 88% occurring once and the leading ten covering over 4%. The specimen was peripheral blood. The receptors originated from a human donor in a cohort sampled during active COVID-19.

The rearrangement links TRBV10-3 to TRBJ2-7; D is ambiguous. Trimming removed 4 bases from V and 4 bases from J, with 8 bases in between. Germline loops: CDR1 ENHRY, CDR2 SYGVKD. CDR3 size: 12 residues. CDR3 DNA sequence: TGTGCCATCAGTGGGGCGAATTACGAGCAGTACTTC. Translated: CAISGANYEQYF.

This chain connects TRBV19 to TRBJ1-3; unclear D gene. This CDR3 is built from 13 residues. The germline V gene encodes CDR1 LNHDA and CDR2 SQIVND (reference sequence). Trimming removed 7 bases at V and 0 bases at J, with 7 bases between. CDR3 nucleotides: TGTGCCAGTAATAGTTACTCTGGAAACACCATATATTTT. This translates into CASNSYSGNTIYF.

The chain is built from TRBV6-5 and TRBJ2-7, with TRBD2 identical over 10 bases. This CDR3 has 15 residues. Germline CDR1 reads MNHEY; CDR2 reads SVGAGI. The J segment lost 4 bases and the V segment lost 5 bases, leaving 8 bases of the junction unmatched. The chain's CDR3 is CASSTKAGGEYEQYF. The CDR3 DNA is TGTGCCAGCAGTACTAAAGCGGGAGGGGAGTACGAGCAGTACTTC.

The chain has TRBV6-2 or TRBV6-3 and TRBJ1-2; no clear D. CDR1 and CDR2 from the germline V gene are MNHEY and SVGEGT. V lost 2 bases and J 3 bases, leaving 7 bases between the germline ends. This CDR3 has 13 amino acids. The CDR3 DNA follows: TGTGCCAGCAGTTACGCAGAAGACTATGGCTACACCTTC. Translation gives CASSYAEDYGYTF.

Details on this clone: The junction differs from germline at one of its ends, possibly a read error. Distinct nucleotide sequences in the sample also encode this CDR3. The chain combines TRBV11-3 with TRBJ2-1; 8 positions agree with TRBD2. From germline, CDR1 is SGHNT and CDR2 YENEEA. There are 12 residues in the CDR3. CDR3 protein: CASSLSGSRQFF. CDR3 coding DNA: TGTGCTAGCAGCTTAAGCGGGAGTCGGCAGTTCTTC.

This clone came up a few times. This chain uses TRBV6-6 with TRBJ1-2; possibly TRBD1 for D (6 bases). CDR1 is MNHNY and CDR2 is SVGAGI in the germline V gene (reference sequence). The V end was cut by 7 bases, the J end by 5 bases, with 14 bases between. There are 13 residues in the CDR3. The DNA for the CDR3 is TGTGCCAGCACCCAGGGGAGGGGGTATGGCTACACCTTC. Translated: CASTQGRGYGYTF.

This chain joins TRBV4-2 and TRBJ2-1, with D possibly TRBD2 on 6 matching bases. Per germline, CDR1 LGHNA and CDR2 YNFKEQ. The CDR3 contains 15 residues. The V gene lost 4 bases and the J gene lost 0 bases, with 10 bases spanning the gap. CDR3 in DNA: TGTGCCAGCAGCCGTAGCGGAACCTCCTACAATGAGCAGTTCTTC. Its protein product is CASSRSGTSYNEQFF.

V gene TRBV7-2 combines with J gene TRBJ1-2, with 9 bases aligning to TRBD1. The germline V gene encodes CDR1 SGHTA and CDR2 FQGNSA. This CDR3 has 15 residues. V shed 5 bases and J 2 bases; nucleotides not matched to a gene: 6. In DNA form, the CDR3 reads TGTGCCAGCAGCCCCCGGACAGGGGTAAACTATGGCTACACCTTC. Its translation: CASSPRTGVNYGYTF.

The chain uses TRBV7-6 and TRBJ1-3, with 10 bases lining up with TRBD1. The CDR3 covers 17 residues. Germline V gene lookup returns CDR1 SGHVS and CDR2 FNYEAQ. The ends lost 4 bases at V and 0 bases at J; junction bases unmatched: 6. CDR3 nucleotides: TGTGCCAGCAGCTCGAGACAGGGGGCTAGCTCTGGAAACACCATATATTTT. Translating gives CASSSRQGASSGNTIYF.

This sequence joins TRBV18 and TRBJ2-3, with D perhaps TRBD1 (7 bases). V lost 5 bases and J 3 bases, leaving 18 bases between the germline ends. This CDR3 is built from 16 residues. Germline values: CDR1 KGHSH, CDR2 LQKENI. The CDR3 DNA sequence: TGTGCCAGCTCAACCAGACAGGGTGGAGGGACAGATACGCAGTATTTT. Translated, it gives CASSTRQGGGTDTQYF.

The V and J genes are TRBV29-1 and TRBJ2-5, with 10 bases that match TRBD2. This CDR3 is 14 amino acids long. The V gene's germline CDR1 is SQVTM and CDR2 ANQGSEA. V trimming: 4 bases; J trimming: 3 bases; junction bases outside the gene matches: 5. The CDR3 DNA reads TGCAGCGTTGTACGGCTAGCGGGGGAAGAGACCCAGTACTTC. Amino acid sequence: CSVVRLAGEETQYF.

This chain connects TRBV12-3 or TRBV12-4 to TRBJ1-1; D unclear. V was cut by 3 bases and J by 3 bases, with 8 bases left in between. The CDR3 is 13 amino acids. The CDR3 loop is CASSLQVYTEAFF. CDR3 DNA: TGTGCCAGCAGTTTGCAGGTATACACTGAAGCTTTCTTT.

The genes are TRBV19 and TRBJ2-7; no definite D call. V was clipped by 3 bases and J by 0 bases, with 9 bases between them. CDR3 length: 14 residues. CDR1 LNHDA and CDR2 SQIVND come from the germline V gene (reference sequence). The CDR3: CASSIGENSYEQYF. CDR3 nucleotide sequence: TGTGCCAGTAGTATTGGAGAGAACTCCTACGAGCAGTACTTC.

The V gene is TRBV9, the J gene TRBJ2-7; perhaps TRBD2 as D (6 bases). Germline loops: CDR1 SGDLS, CDR2 YYNGEE. The CDR3 length is 14 residues. V was clipped by 4 bases and J by 5 bases, with 16 bases between them. The CDR3 spells CASSPHPGRDEQYF. The CDR3 nucleotides are TGTGCCAGCAGCCCTCACCCCGGGAGAGACGAGCAGTACTTC.

The V and J genes are TRBV6-5 and TRBJ2-2, with TRBD2 as a possible D gene (5 bases). With 0 bases removed from V and 7 bases from J, the gap between germline ends came to 12 bases. CDR1 and CDR2 from the germline V gene are MNHEY and SVGAGI. The CDR3 length is 15 residues. The CDR3 reads CASSYSLVRDGELFF. CDR3 sequence (DNA): TGTGCCAGCAGTTACTCCCTGGTTCGGGACGGGGAGCTGTTTTTT.

This clone is a singleton in its sample. This chain connects TRBV10-1 to TRBJ2-7, with 8 bases aligning to TRBD2. V was clipped by 5 bases and J by 5 bases; unmatched bases: 8. This CDR3 contains 14 residues. From germline, CDR1 is WNHNN and CDR2 SYGVQD (reference sequence). As DNA, the CDR3 is TGCGCCAGCAGTCTAAGCGGGAGTATCGACGAGCAGTACTTC. The encoded protein is CASSLSGSIDEQYF.

The chain couples TRBV2 to TRBJ1-2; possibly TRBD1 for D (6 bases). Germline V gene sequence: CDR1 SNHLY, CDR2 FYNNEI. The V gene lost 8 bases and the J gene lost 3 bases, with 16 bases spanning the gap. This CDR3 comprises 14 residues. The CDR3 bases are TGTGCCAGCCACGCTAGGGGGTTCGACTATGGCTACACCTTC. It codes for CASHARGFDYGYTF.

In this sample, this clone is medium-sized. The chain links TRBV13 to TRBJ1-1; a weak D match, TRBD1 (5 bases). Trimming shortened V by 8 bases and J by 1 base, and 11 bases separated the two germline ends. There are 13 residues in the CDR3. Germline V gene data show CDR1 as PRHDT and CDR2 as FYEKMQ (reference sequence). Written as DNA, the CDR3 is TGTGCCAGCGGAGGGGACGAGAACACTGAAGCTTTCTTT. It translates to CASGGDENTEAFF.

V gene TRBV19 combines with J gene TRBJ2-2; tentatively, D is TRBD1 (5 bases). Per the germline V gene, CDR1 is LNHDA and CDR2 is SQIVND (reference sequence). The CDR3 runs to 14 residues. Deletions cut 2 bases from V and 6 bases from J, with 10 bases between. The CDR3 DNA reads as TGTGCCAGTAGTATACATCAGGGTGCCGGGGAGCTGTTTTTT. Translation: CASSIHQGAGELFF.

Here the CDR3 reads CASSSGGNTEAFF. CDR3 DNA sequence: TGTGCCAGCTCATCCGGGGGGAACACTGAAGCTTTCTTT. The chain recombines TRBV18 with TRBJ1-1; D perhaps matches TRBD1 (5 bases). Trimming pared 5 bases from V and 1 base from J, leaving 8 bases between. The CDR3 is made up of 13 amino acids. The germline V gene encodes CDR1 KGHSH and CDR2 LQKENI.

This chain uses TRBV7-2 with TRBJ2-7; 11 bases agree with TRBD1. The CDR3 extends over 15 amino acids. V shed 2 bases and J 2 bases; nucleotides not matched to a gene: 2. CDR1 and CDR2 (germline): SGHTA, FQGNSA. CDR3 protein: CASSLWGQGAYEQYF. The CDR3 DNA reads as TGTGCCAGCAGCTTATGGGGACAGGGGGCCTACGAGCAGTACTTC. Looking up the rest from reference TRBV7-2 and TRBJ2-7 gives the full variable domain: GAGVSQSPSNKVTEKGKDVELRCDPISGHTALYWYRQSLGQGLEFLIYFQGNSAPDKSGLPSDRFSAERTGGSVSTLTIQRTQQEDSAVYLCASSLWGQGAYEQYFGPGTRLTVT.

The CDR3 bases are TGTGCCAGTAGTACCCGGACAGGGGTTAACTATGGCTACACCTTC. This gives the protein CASSTRTGVNYGYTF. The gene calls are TRBV19 and TRBJ1-2; the match to TRBD1 covers 9 bases. The CDR3 is 15 residues long. J gave up 1 base and V 4 bases, and 4 bases lay outside the gene matches. Per germline, CDR1 LNHDA and CDR2 SQIVND (reference sequence). Based on the CDR3 plus reference TRBV19 and TRBJ1-2, the full variable domain is DGGITQSPKYLFRKEGQNVTLSCEQNLNHDAMYWYRQDPGQGLRLIYYSQIVNDFQKGDIAEGYSVSREKKESFPLTVTSAQKNPTAFYLCASSTRTGVNYGYTFGSGTRLTVV.

This chain uses TRBV19 with TRBJ2-7, with D tentatively TRBD2 (5 bases). Germline CDR1 reads LNHDA; CDR2 reads SQIVND (reference sequence). The CDR3 contains 13 residues. V lost 7 bases and J lost 1, with 11 bases in between. DNA of the CDR3: TGTGCCAGTAACAAACCGGGGTCCTACGAGCAGTACTTC. Translated, it gives CASNKPGSYEQYF.

In DNA, the CDR3 is TGTGCCAGCAGCTTGCTCCAGGTCAACACCGGGGAGCTGTTTTTT. Amino acids: CASSLLQVNTGELFF. The chain couples TRBV5-5 to TRBJ2-2; D unresolved. V was clipped by 1 base and J by 2 bases, with 9 bases between them. This CDR3 contains 15 residues. Germline assignment: CDR1 SGHKS and CDR2 YYEKEE (reference sequence).

The CDR3 spells CASSPLGREGYTF. The CDR3 DNA reads TGTGCCAGCTCACCCCTGGGCAGGGAAGGCTACACCTTC. This chain links TRBV18 with TRBJ1-2, with D possibly being TRBD1 (5 bases). The germline V gene has CDR1 KGHSH and CDR2 LQKENI. The CDR3 has 13 amino acids. Trimming removed 3 bases at V and 8 bases at J, with 13 bases between.

The chain joins TRBV9 to TRBJ2-4, with a tentative D call TRBD1 (6 bases). The CDR3 length is 16 residues. Germline V gene lookup returns CDR1 SGDLS and CDR2 YYNGEE. V lost 0 bases and J lost 1, with 11 bases in between. The CDR3 reads CASSVEGTFAKNIQYF. CDR3 nucleotide sequence: TGTGCCAGCAGCGTAGAGGGGACATTCGCCAAAAACATTCAGTACTTC.

As DNA, the CDR3 is TGTGCCAGCAACCAGGACAGGGCGAGGGAAAAACTGTTTTTT. It yields the protein CASNQDRAREKLFF. The gene calls are TRBV6-6 and TRBJ1-4; 8 positions agree with TRBD1. The V segment lost 7 bases and the J segment 8 bases; nucleotides outside the gene matches: 9. The CDR3 sequence is 14 residues long. Germline V gene lookup returns CDR1 MNHNY and CDR2 SVGAGI (reference sequence).

J is TRBJ2-1 and V is TRBV6-4; TRBD1 might be the D (6 bases). CDR1 is MRHNA, CDR2 SNTAGT, per germline. Trimming took 2 bases from V and 13 from J, leaving 12 bases between them. CDR3 length: 12 amino acids. The CDR3 reads CASSDRGNPQFF. The CDR3 nucleotides are TGTGCCAGCAGTGACAGGGGGAATCCCCAGTTCTTC.

V and J are TRBV4-2 and TRBJ2-1; TRBD1 is a possible D gene (6 bases). CDR3 length: 15 residues. Trimming stripped 4 bases from V and 7 bases from J, with 17 bases between. The V gene's germline CDR1 is LGHNA and CDR2 YNFKEQ. Here the CDR3 DNA reads TGTGCCAGCAGCCTTTCTGGGACAACCTTGAATGAGCAGTTCTTC. Protein: CASSLSGTTLNEQFF.

The chain has TRBV5-1 and TRBJ2-5, with TRBD2 matching over 7 bases. V shed 2 bases, J shed 2 bases, and the junction held 3 bases outside the gene matches. The germline V gene encodes CDR1 SGHRS and CDR2 YFSETQ. The length of the CDR3 is 14 residues. The CDR3 nucleotides are TGCGCCAGCAGCTTCCAGGGAGGGCAAGAGACCCAGTACTTC. This translates into CASSFQGGQETQYF.

This chain connects TRBV7-2 to TRBJ2-2; 13 nucleotides match TRBD2. J was trimmed by 4 bases and V by 5 bases; bases with no gene match: 7. This CDR3 has 17 amino acids. Looked up from germline, CDR1 is SGHTA and CDR2 is FQGNSA. The CDR3 region has the DNA TGTGCCAGCAGCCAAAGGACTAGCGGGGGCCCCACCGGGGAGCTGTTTTTT. Protein: CASSQRTSGGPTGELFF. The complete variable domain, with remaining parts taken from reference TRBV7-2 and TRBJ2-2, reads GAGVSQSPSNKVTEKGKDVELRCDPISGHTALYWYRQSLGQGLEFLIYFQGNSAPDKSGLPSDRFSAERTGGSVSTLTIQRTQQEDSAVYLCASSQRTSGGPTGELFFGEGSRLTVL.